A selection of T cell receptor beta chains follows, all from one sample in a study of blood T cells in healthy people across ages. TCRdb recomputed calls from the 5' RACE reads with MiXCR, one row per CDR3 protein. Among roughly 1,700,000 distinct CDR3 sequences listed, about 30% were seen once. The sample comprised blood. These receptor sequences come from a young woman in good health. Both conserved end residues are part of each CDR3. Each record gives: J gene, clone size, V gene, CDR3 protein. Where a row states a size, it is once, few, many or the class of an expanded clone; other rows omit it.

j_call: TRBJ2-3; clone_size: NA; v_call: TRBV5-1; cdr3_aa: CASTLRLGPTDTQYF
j_call: TRBJ2-7; clone_size: few; v_call: TRBV20-1; cdr3_aa: CSANGEVNEQYF
j_call: TRBJ2-7; clone_size: few; v_call: TRBV28; cdr3_aa: CASNTGGLSYEQYF
j_call: TRBJ1-5; clone_size: few; v_call: TRBV7-2; cdr3_aa: CASSSPRRSSNQPQHF
j_call: TRBJ2-7; clone_size: many; v_call: TRBV5-1; cdr3_aa: CASSSTAGTGVYEQYF
j_call: TRBJ2-1; clone_size: many; v_call: TRBV6-2/TRBV6-3; cdr3_aa: CASSSPAYNEQFF
j_call: TRBJ2-5; clone_size: few; v_call: TRBV3-1; cdr3_aa: CASSPGFKGETQYF
j_call: TRBJ2-1; clone_size: NA; v_call: TRBV5-1; cdr3_aa: CASSSLLMEEQFF
j_call: TRBJ2-2; clone_size: NA; v_call: TRBV2; cdr3_aa: CAGSGGAPGELFF
j_call: TRBJ2-1; clone_size: NA; v_call: TRBV20-1; cdr3_aa: CSARSLSSGRAANEQFF
j_call: TRBJ2-3; clone_size: NA; v_call: TRBV5-1; cdr3_aa: CASSWSSVDTQYF
j_call: TRBJ2-2; clone_size: NA; v_call: TRBV20-1; cdr3_aa: CSARVEASGELFF
j_call: TRBJ2-3; clone_size: NA; v_call: TRBV12-3/TRBV12-4; cdr3_aa: CASSLGTSGGAGGDTQYF
j_call: TRBJ1-4; clone_size: few; v_call: TRBV5-1; cdr3_aa: CASGLQGAEEKLFF
j_call: TRBJ1-1; clone_size: NA; v_call: TRBV7-9; cdr3_aa: CASSLTGTGDTEAFF
j_call: TRBJ1-1; clone_size: NA; v_call: TRBV7-2; cdr3_aa: CASSLAHGQSEGAFF
j_call: TRBJ2-7; clone_size: NA; v_call: TRBV11-2; cdr3_aa: CASSLDLTSWGTYEQYF
j_call: TRBJ2-1; clone_size: NA; v_call: TRBV20-1; cdr3_aa: CSASLLAGDYNEQFF
j_call: TRBJ1-2; clone_size: NA; v_call: TRBV5-1; cdr3_aa: CASSLGQGINYGHTF
j_call: TRBJ2-5; clone_size: NA; v_call: TRBV12-5; cdr3_aa: CASGFVRETQYF
j_call: TRBJ2-2; clone_size: NA; v_call: TRBV20-1; cdr3_aa: CSATSGGGSAGELFF
j_call: TRBJ2-7; clone_size: many; v_call: TRBV29-1; cdr3_aa: CSVRDRSSYEQYF
j_call: TRBJ2-3; clone_size: many; v_call: TRBV7-2; cdr3_aa: CASSLANTDTQYF
j_call: TRBJ2-3; clone_size: NA; v_call: TRBV6-5; cdr3_aa: CASSYALIADTQYF
j_call: TRBJ2-1; clone_size: NA; v_call: TRBV5-5; cdr3_aa: CASSLVAGGWGETQFF
j_call: TRBJ2-3; clone_size: NA; v_call: TRBV10-2; cdr3_aa: CASSDRGPGTDTQYF
j_call: TRBJ1-1; clone_size: NA; v_call: TRBV5-1; cdr3_aa: CASSRVSDTEAFF
j_call: TRBJ1-1; clone_size: NA; v_call: TRBV11-2; cdr3_aa: CASSPFGQGAHGEAFF
j_call: TRBJ2-7; clone_size: few; v_call: TRBV5-1; cdr3_aa: CASSSTVPYEQYF
j_call: TRBJ2-4; clone_size: few; v_call: TRBV20-1; cdr3_aa: CSARGRERTKNIQYF
j_call: TRBJ2-2; clone_size: NA; v_call: TRBV5-1; cdr3_aa: CASSFWGNTGELFF
j_call: TRBJ2-5; clone_size: few; v_call: TRBV12-3/TRBV12-4; cdr3_aa: CASRSGRGRTETQYF
j_call: TRBJ2-7; clone_size: few; v_call: TRBV5-1; cdr3_aa: CASSQDVAGIPYEQYF
j_call: TRBJ2-2; clone_size: NA; v_call: TRBV9; cdr3_aa: CASSVFSGTGELFF
j_call: TRBJ2-7; clone_size: many; v_call: TRBV3-1; cdr3_aa: CASSQRQEGHEQYF